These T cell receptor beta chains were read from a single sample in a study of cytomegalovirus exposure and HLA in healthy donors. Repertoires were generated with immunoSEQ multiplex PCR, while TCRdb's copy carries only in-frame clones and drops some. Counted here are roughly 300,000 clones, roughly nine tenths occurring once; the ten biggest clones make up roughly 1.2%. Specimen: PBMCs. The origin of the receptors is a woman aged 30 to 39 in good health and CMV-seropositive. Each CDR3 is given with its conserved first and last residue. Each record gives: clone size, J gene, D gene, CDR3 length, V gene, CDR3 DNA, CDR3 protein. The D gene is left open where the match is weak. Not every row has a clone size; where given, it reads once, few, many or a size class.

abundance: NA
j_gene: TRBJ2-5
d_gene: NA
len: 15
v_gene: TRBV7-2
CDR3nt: TGTGCCAGCAGTGGTATCGCGCAAACAAAAGAGACCCAGTACTTC
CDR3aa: CASSGIAQTKETQYF

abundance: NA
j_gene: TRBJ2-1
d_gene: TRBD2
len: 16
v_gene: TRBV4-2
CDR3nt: TGTGCCAGCAGCCAAGATAAGCGGGGGGGCCTGAATGAGCAGTTCTTC
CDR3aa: CASSQDKRGGLNEQFF

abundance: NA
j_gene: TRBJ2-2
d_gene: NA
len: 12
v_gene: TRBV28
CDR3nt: TGTGCCAGCAGTTGGGTTGCCGGGGAGCTGTTTTTT
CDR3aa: CASSWVAGELFF

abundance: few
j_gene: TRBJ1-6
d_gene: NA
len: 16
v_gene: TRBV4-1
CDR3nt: TGCGCCAGCAGCCAGACGGTTCGGGCAGGGAATTCACCCCTCCACTTT
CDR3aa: CASSQTVRAGNSPLHF

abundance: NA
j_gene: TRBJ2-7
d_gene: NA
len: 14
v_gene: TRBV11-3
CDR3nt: TGTGCCAGCAGCGCCCAGGGGAATACTAACGAGCAGTACTTC
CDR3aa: CASSAQGNTNEQYF

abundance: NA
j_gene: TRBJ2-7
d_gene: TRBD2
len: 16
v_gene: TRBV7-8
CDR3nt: TGTGCCAGCAGCTACGCACCCGGGACTAAGGCCTACGAGCAGTACTTC
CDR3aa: CASSYAPGTKAYEQYF

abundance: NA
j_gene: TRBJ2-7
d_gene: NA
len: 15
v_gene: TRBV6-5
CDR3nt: TGTGCCAGCAGAATTACAGGGAGGGGCTCCTACGAGCAGTACTTC
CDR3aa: CASRITGRGSYEQYF

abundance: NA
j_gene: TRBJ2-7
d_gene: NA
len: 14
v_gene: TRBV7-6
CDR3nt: TGTGCCAGCAGCTTAGGTGAGGCAGGCTACGAGCAGTACTTC
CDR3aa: CASSLGEAGYEQYF

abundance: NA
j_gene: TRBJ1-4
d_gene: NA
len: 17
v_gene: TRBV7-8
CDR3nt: TGTGCCAGCAGCTTAGAACCCTCAGGGCCCCGGGGTCAAAAACTGTTTTTT
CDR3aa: CASSLEPSGPRGQKLFF

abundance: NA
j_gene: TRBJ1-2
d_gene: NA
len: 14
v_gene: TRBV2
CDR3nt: TGTGCCAGCAGTGAAGACAGATCTAACTATGGCTACACCTTC
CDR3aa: CASSEDRSNYGYTF

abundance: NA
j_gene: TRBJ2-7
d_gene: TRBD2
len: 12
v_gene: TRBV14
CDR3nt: TGTGCCAGCGCTAGCGGCGCCTACGAGCAGTACTTC
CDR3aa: CASASGAYEQYF

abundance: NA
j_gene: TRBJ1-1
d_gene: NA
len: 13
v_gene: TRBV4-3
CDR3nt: TGCGCCAGCAGCCAAGTAGGGTACACTGAAGCTTTCTTT
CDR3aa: CASSQVGYTEAFF

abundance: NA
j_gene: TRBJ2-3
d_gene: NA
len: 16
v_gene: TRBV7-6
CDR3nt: TGTGCCAGCAGCTTAGATAGATATAGTAGCACAGATACGCAGTATTTT
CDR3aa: CASSLDRYSSTDTQYF

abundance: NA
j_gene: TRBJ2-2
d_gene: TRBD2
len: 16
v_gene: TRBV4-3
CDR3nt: TGCGCCAGCAGCCTTCTAGCGGGGGGTAACACCGGGGAGCTGTTTTTT
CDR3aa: CASSLLAGGNTGELFF

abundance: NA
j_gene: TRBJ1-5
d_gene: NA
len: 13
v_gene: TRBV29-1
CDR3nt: TGCAGCGTTGATCTGGGAGATGGACAGCCCCAGCATTTT
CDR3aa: CSVDLGDGQPQHF

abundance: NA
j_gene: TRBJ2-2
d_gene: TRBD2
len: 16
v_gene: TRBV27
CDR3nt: TGTGCCAGCAGTCCTGTATGGCGGGAGGGCACCGGGGAGCTGTTTTTT
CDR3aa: CASSPVWREGTGELFF

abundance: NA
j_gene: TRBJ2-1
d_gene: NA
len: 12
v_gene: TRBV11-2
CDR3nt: TGTGCCAGCAGCTTAGGGGTAAATGAGCAGTTCTTC
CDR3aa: CASSLGVNEQFF

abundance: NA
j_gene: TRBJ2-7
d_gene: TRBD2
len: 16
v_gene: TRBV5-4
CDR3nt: TGTGCCAGCAGCGGGACTAGCGGGGGGGCCCACTACGAGCAGTACTTC
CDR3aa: CASSGTSGGAHYEQYF

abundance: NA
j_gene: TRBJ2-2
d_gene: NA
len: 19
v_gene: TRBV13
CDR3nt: TGTGCCAGCAGCTTAGGGGGGCTAGGGGAGGCTACCACCACCGGGGAGCTGTTTTTT
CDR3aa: CASSLGGLGEATTTGELFF

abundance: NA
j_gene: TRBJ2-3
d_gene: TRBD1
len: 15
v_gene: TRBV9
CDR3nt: TGTGCCAGCACCCTCGGACAGGGTAGCACAGATACGCAGTATTTT
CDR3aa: CASTLGQGSTDTQYF

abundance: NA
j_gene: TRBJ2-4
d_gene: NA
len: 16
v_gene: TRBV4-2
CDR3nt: TGTGCCAGCAGCCTCTCGAGGTCAGAGGCCAAAAACATTCAGTACTTC
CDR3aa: CASSLSRSEAKNIQYF

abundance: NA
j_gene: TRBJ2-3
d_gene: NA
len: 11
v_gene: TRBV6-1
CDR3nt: TGTGCCAGCAGAATCACAGATACGCAGTATTTT
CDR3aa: CASRITDTQYF